This T cell receptor (beta chain) was identified in a study of human T cells and chemical hapten exposure. About the study: TCR yields differed between samples (mainly from small differences in pooled library volume).

This CDR3 spans 18 amino acids. CDR1 is SGHDN, CDR2 FVKESK, per germline. With V trimmed by 4 bases and J by 1 base, 8 bases remained unmatched. Time point described: patch test 2, 6 weeks after DPC sensitization. Treatment indicated: therapeutic diphenylcyclopropenone sensitization with weekly scalp DPC. TCRdb re-analysed the RACE reads in MiXCR, keeping a single row per CDR3 protein. The sample yields 73,000 or so distinct CDR3 sequences, about 8% seen once. The sequenced sample was whole blood, obtained in connection with sensitization to the hapten diphenylcyclopropenone (DPC). This TCR derives from a woman between 45 and 65 years old with alopecia areata. Some clones in this sample may be carry-over from other donors' samples. The V gene is TRBV14, the J gene TRBJ2-2; 11 positions agree with TRBD2. In DNA, the CDR3 is TGTGCCAGCAGCCTGGGGCCAGGACTAGCGGGGAACACCGGGGAGCTGTTTTTT. This codes for CASSLGPGLAGNTGELFF.